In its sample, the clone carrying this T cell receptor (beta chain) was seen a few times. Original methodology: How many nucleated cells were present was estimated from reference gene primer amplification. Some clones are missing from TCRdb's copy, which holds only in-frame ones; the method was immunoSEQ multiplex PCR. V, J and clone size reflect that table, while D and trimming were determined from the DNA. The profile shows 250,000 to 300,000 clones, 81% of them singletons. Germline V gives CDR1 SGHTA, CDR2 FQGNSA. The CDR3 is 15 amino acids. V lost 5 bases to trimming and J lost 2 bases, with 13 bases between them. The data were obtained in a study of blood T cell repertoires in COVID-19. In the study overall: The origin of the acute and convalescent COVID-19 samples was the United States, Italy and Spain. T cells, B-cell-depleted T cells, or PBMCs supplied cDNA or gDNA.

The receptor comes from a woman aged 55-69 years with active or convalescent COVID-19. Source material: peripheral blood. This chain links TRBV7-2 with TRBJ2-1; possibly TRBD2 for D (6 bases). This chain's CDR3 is CASSLGGRTYNEQFF. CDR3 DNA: TGTGCCAGCAGCCTGGGAGGTAGGACCTACAATGAGCAGTTCTTC.